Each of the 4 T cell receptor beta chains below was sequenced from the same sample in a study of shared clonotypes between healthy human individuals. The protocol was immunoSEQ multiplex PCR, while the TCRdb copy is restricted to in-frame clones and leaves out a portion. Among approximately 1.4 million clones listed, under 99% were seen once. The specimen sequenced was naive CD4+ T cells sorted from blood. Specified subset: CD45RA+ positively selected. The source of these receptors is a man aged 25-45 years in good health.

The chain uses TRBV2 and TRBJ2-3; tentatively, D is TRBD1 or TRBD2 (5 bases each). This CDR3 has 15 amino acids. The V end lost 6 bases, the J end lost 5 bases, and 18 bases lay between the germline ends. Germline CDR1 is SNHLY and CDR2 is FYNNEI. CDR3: CASRRDHSQGDTQYF. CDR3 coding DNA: TGTGCCAGCAGGAGGGACCACTCCCAGGGAGATACGCAGTATTTT.

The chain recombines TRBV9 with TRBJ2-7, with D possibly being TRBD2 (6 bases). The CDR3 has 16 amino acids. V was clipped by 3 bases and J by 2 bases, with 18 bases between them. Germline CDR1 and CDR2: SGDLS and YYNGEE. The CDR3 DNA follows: TGTGCCAGCAGCGGAGGGAGGACGGCCGTAACCTACGAGCAGTACTTC. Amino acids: CASSGGRTAVTYEQYF.

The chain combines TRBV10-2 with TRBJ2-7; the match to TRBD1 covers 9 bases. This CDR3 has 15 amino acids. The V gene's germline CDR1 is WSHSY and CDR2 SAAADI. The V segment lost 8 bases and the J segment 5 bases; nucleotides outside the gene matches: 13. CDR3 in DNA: TGCGCCAGCCAAAAGTGGGGACAGGGCGGCGACGAGCAGTACTTC. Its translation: CASQKWGQGGDEQYF.

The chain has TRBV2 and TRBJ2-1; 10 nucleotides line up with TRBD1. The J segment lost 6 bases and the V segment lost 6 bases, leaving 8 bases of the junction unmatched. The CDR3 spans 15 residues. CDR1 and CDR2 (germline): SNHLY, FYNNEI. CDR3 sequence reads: CASSTRQGASNEQFF. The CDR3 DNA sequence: TGTGCCAGCAGCACCCGACAGGGGGCCTCCAATGAGCAGTTCTTC.